This TCR beta chain was profiled in a study of OX40 agonist ivuxolimab in advanced cancers. In the study overall: Ivuxolimab was an agonistic, fully human IgG2 monoclonal antibody directed against OX40 (CD134), a costimulatory receptor. Partial responses occurred in three dose-escalation patients: two with cutaneous melanoma and one with hepatocellular carcinoma. Intravenous ivuxolimab was administered to patients every 2 weeks at six dose levels: 0.01, 0.1, 0.3, 1.5, 3 and 10 mg/kg. Peripheral TCRbeta sequencing aimed to test whether ivuxolimab altered TCR sequence diversity and caused clonal T-cell expansion. Prior anti-PD-1, anti-PD-L1 or anti-CTLA-4 therapy was permitted, and about two fifths of dose-escalation patients had received checkpoint inhibitors. The paper reports the monotherapy dose-escalation portion (N of about 50 patients) of the phase I ivuxolimab trial. Of the roughly 51 patients in dose escalation, about 20 had hepatocellular carcinoma, about 15 had melanoma, 9 had renal cell carcinoma and 9 had head and neck cancer. In the dose-escalation cohort, more than 80% of patients were male, and the mean age was 60 years with a range of roughly 20 to 79.

To sequence the TCRbeta CDR3 region, genomic DNA was isolated from the sorted cells. TCRbeta CDR3 regions were sequenced using the immunoSEQ Assay. TCRdb provides this immuneACCESS table in a form limited to in-frame rearrangements. Some clones are lacking; in checked studies, under half of them reflect an unresolved V gene, and why the rest are absent is not known. The sample table lists 45,000 to 65,000 clones, approximately 84% of them with a count of one. The ten biggest clones cover around 13% of the sample. Findings and caveats that apply to the study as a whole: In the 0.1-3.0 mg/kg groups, partial responders had among the lowest normalized peripheral clonal expansion, particularly in CD8+ T cells. Low levels of normalized T-cell clonal expansion were also seen in some patients who did not respond. On average, CD8+ T cells showed more expanded clones than CD4+ T cells after ivuxolimab. At doses of 0.1 to 3.0 mg/kg, clonal expansion of both CD4+ and CD8+ T cells in blood was seen between baseline and week 6. Which antigens the clonally expanded peripheral T cells were specific for was not determined.

The trial excluded patients who had a history of autoimmune disease or were on systemic immunosuppression. Peripheral blood for TCR sequencing was collected from all dose cohorts at baseline, on cycle 4 day 1, and on cycle 7 day 1. The samples were taken from a phase I, first-in-human, multicenter, open-label dose-escalation trial of ivuxolimab. Adults with locally advanced or metastatic melanoma, renal cell, hepatocellular, or head and neck squamous cell carcinoma were enrolled in the trial. Before TCR sequencing, CD4+ T cells and CD8+ T cells from peripheral blood were sorted into separate populations. Of note for this clone: The specificity of this receptor is unknown. Qualities for individual bases were not recorded, and no much larger clone is one base off.

The source was CD4+ or CD8+ T cells sorted from blood, collected in a trial of the OX40 agonist ivuxolimab. The receptor was isolated from an adult with an advanced solid tumor such as melanoma, head and neck, liver or kidney cancer.

The DNA reads TGTGCCAGCAGTCTACCGGGACAGGTCTATGGCTACACCTTC. Translated, it gives CASSLPGQVYGYTF. The rearranged chain carries TRBV6-6 and TRBJ1-2; a stretch of 8 junction bases matches TRBD1. The CDR3 contains 14 residues, cysteine and phenylalanine counted. Only CDR3 DNA remains: 42 bases, in frame from the first base. The germline V gene (reference sequence) supplies CDR1 MNHNY and CDR2 SVGAGI. Trimming takes 5 bases off V and 4 bases off J; junction bases not matched to a gene: 6.